The following is a TCR beta chain sequence with its context. Its antigen is still unknown. Germline assignment: CDR1 MGHDK and CDR2 SYGVNS. The CDR3 runs to 14 residues. The entry originates in a study of cytomegalovirus exposure and HLA in healthy donors. Overall study results and limits: Further analysis was carried out later, and it showed several of the most significant clusters appearing linked to common viral pathogens. Later analysis suggested most CMV-associated TCR beta chains were HLA-restricted.

The study ran its PCR with 60 Vbeta and 13 Jbeta primers. Assay: immunoSEQ multiplex PCR; the TCRdb copy retains only in-frame clones and omits some. The data show fewer than 95,000 clones, with roughly 72% seen just once and roughly 0.63% held by the top ten. The TCR originated in a man aged 25 to 40 in good health and CMV-seronegative. The J gene is TRBJ2-5, the V gene TRBV25-1; D might be TRBD1 (6 bases). The last part of the DNA fits TRBJ2-7 better; the J call may be wrong. Sequenced: PBMCs. The CDR3 sequence: CASSEFGQSYEQYF. For the CDR3, the DNA is TGTGCCAGCAGTGAATTTGGACAGTCCTACGAGCAGTACTTC.